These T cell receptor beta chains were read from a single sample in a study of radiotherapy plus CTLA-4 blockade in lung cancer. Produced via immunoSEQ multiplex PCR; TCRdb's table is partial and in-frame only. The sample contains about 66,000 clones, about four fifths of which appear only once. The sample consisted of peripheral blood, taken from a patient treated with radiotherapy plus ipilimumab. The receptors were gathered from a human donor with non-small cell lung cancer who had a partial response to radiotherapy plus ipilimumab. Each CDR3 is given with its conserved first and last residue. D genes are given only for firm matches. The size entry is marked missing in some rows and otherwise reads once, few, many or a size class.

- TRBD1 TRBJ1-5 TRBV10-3 CAISPGQGSVIQPQHF TGTGCCATCAGCCCGGGACAGGGGTCGGTAATTCAGCCCCAGCATTTT
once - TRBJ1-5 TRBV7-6 CASSLSGRGNQPQHF TGTGCCAGCAGCTTAAGTGGGCGAGGGAATCAGCCCCAGCATTTT
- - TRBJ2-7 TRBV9 CASSAGASLRGEQYF TGTGCCAGCAGCGCAGGGGCCTCACTAAGGGGCGAGCAGTACTTC
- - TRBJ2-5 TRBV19 CASSRSQNQETQYF TGTGCCAGTAGTAGGTCACAGAACCAAGAGACCCAGTACTTC
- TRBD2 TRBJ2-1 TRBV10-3 CAISETGTSNDNEQFF TGTGCCATCAGTGAGACTGGGACTAGCAATGACAATGAGCAGTTCTTC
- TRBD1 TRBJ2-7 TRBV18 CASSLARPSTGQVYEQYF TGTGCCAGCTCACTAGCCCGGCCATCTACGGGACAGGTCTACGAGCAGTACTTC
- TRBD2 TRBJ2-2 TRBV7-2 CASSLIGASGTGELFF TGTGCCAGCAGCTTAATCGGAGCTAGCGGCACCGGGGAGCTGTTTTTT
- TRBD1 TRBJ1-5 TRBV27 CASSRSGTANQPQHF TGTGCCAGCAGCCGATCCGGGACAGCTAATCAGCCCCAGCATTTT
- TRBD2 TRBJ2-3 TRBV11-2 CASSPLAGGILTDTQYF TGTGCCAGCAGCCCGTTAGCGGGAGGGATACTCACAGATACGCAGTATTTT
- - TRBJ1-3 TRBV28 CASSSPTRNTIYF TGTGCCAGCAGTTCCCCGACTCGAAACACCATATATTTT
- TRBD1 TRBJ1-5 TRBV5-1 CASSPQGASNQPQHF TGCGCCAGCAGCCCACAGGGGGCAAGTAATCAGCCCCAGCATTTT
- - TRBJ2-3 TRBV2 CASSAEGSGDTQYF TGTGCCAGCAGTGCTGAAGGGAGTGGAGATACGCAGTATTTT
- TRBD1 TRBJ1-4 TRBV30 CAWSPRGQFNEKLFF TGTGCCTGGAGTCCTAGGGGACAGTTTAATGAAAAACTGTTTTTT
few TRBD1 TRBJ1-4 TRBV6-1 CASSGRDRGFFNEKLFF TGTGCCAGCAGTGGCCGGGACAGGGGCTTTTTTAATGAAAAACTGTTTTTT
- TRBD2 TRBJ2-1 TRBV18 CASSNRSPFTSGIYNEQFF TGTGCCAGCTCAAACCGCTCCCCCTTTACTAGCGGGATCTACAATGAGCAGTTCTTC
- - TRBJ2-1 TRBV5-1 CASSLDPGYNEQFF TGCGCCAGCAGCTTGGATCCCGGTTACAATGAGCAGTTCTTC
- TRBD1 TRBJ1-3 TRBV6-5 CAARQGNTIYF TGTGCCGCCCGACAGGGGAACACCATATATTTT
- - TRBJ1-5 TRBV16 CASSQSARPQHF TGTGCCAGCAGCCAATCAGCTCGGCCCCAGCATTTT
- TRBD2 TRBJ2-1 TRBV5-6 CASSRLAGQYNEQFF TGTGCCAGCAGCCGACTAGCGGGGCAATACAATGAGCAGTTCTTC
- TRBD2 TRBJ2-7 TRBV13 CASNPPAAGPGEQYF TGTGCCAGCAACCCTCCCGCAGCGGGACCGGGGGAGCAGTACTTC
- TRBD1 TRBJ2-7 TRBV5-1 CASSSRHGATGGLLSYEQYF TGCGCCAGCAGCTCTCGACATGGAGCTACAGGGGGCCTCCTATCCTACGAGCAGTACTTC
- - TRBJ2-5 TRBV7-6 CASSSRDQETQYF TGTGCCAGCAGCTCGAGGGACCAAGAGACCCAGTACTTC
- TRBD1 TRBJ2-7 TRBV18 CASSPFGQVNEQYF TGTGCCAGCTCACCATTCGGACAGGTAAACGAGCAGTACTTC
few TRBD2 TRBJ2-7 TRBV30 CAWSPPGLAGVYEQYF TGTGCCTGGAGTCCACCGGGACTAGCGGGAGTCTACGAGCAGTACTTC
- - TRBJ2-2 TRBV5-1 CASTLDRATGELFF TGCGCCAGCACCTTAGACAGAGCCACCGGGGAGCTGTTTTTT
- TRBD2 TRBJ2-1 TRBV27 CASSVSGGLAGGWTYNEQFF TGTGCCAGCAGCGTGAGCGGAGGACTAGCGGGAGGGTGGACCTACAATGAGCAGTTCTTC
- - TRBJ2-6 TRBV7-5 CVRSHPSSGANVLTF TGTGTCAGAAGCCACCCTAGTTCTGGGGCCAACGTCCTGACTTTC
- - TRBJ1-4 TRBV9 CASSVAGGIEKLFF TGTGCCAGCAGCGTAGCGGGGGGCATTGAAAAACTGTTTTTT
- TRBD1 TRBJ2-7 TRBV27 CASSPGQGSSYEQYF TGTGCCAGCAGTCCCGGACAGGGCAGCTCCTACGAGCAGTACTTC
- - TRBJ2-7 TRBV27 CASSLRGSYEQYF TGTGCCAGCAGTTTAAGGGGGTCCTACGAGCAGTACTTC
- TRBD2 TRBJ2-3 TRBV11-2 CASSPPLAGGTDTQYF TGTGCCAGCAGCCCTCCCCTAGCGGGAGGCACAGATACGCAGTATTTT
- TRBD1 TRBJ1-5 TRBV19 CASSPTTGLSTQHF TGTGCCAGTAGTCCGACGACAGGGTTGTCGACCCAGCATTTT
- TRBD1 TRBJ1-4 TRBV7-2 CASSPRDRTNEKLFF TGTGCCAGCAGCCCCCGGGACAGAACTAATGAAAAACTGTTTTTT
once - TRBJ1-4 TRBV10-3 CAISESGVSNEKLFF TGTGCCATCAGTGAGTCCGGGGTGTCTAATGAAAAACTGTTTTTT
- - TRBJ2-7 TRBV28 CASSLPGTAPPGQYF TGTGCCAGCAGTCTCCCCGGGACTGCCCCTCCTGGGCAGTACTTC
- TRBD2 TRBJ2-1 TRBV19 CASSTYGTSGNNEQFF TGTGCCAGTAGTACTTACGGGACTAGCGGAAACAATGAGCAGTTCTTC
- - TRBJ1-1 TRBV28 CASKSRAEGNTEAFF TGTGCCAGCAAATCTCGGGCGGAGGGGAACACTGAAGCTTTCTTT